The 9 T cell receptor beta chains in this list originate from one sample, sequenced in a study of cytomegalovirus exposure and HLA in healthy donors. PCR involved 60 Vbeta and 13 Jbeta primers. Produced via immunoSEQ multiplex PCR; TCRdb's table is partial and in-frame only. The sample shows around 71,000 clones, around 60% of them seen only once. Sequencing was carried out using PBMCs. The source of these receptors is a man between 25 and 39 years old in good health and CMV-seropositive.

The chain employs TRBV5-4 and TRBJ2-7; tentative D call: TRBD1 (6 bases). V lost 4 bases and J lost 6, with 17 bases in between. Germline V gives CDR1 SGHNT, CDR2 YYREEE (reference sequence). This CDR3 is built from 14 residues. The CDR3 loop reads CASSHPDSHREQYF. CDR3 DNA: TGTGCCAGCAGCCATCCGGACAGTCACCGCGAGCAGTACTTC.

The CDR3 sequence is CSVEEAGAGSDTQYF. CDR3 DNA sequence: TGCAGCGTTGAAGAAGCGGGAGCCGGGTCAGATACGCAGTATTTT. V is TRBV29-1 and J is TRBJ2-3; TRBD2 agrees at 8 bases. J lost 4 bases, V lost 0 bases, and 6 bases had no gene match. This CDR3 is 15 amino acids long. Germline V gives CDR1 SQVTM, CDR2 ANQGSEA.

The table lists this clone with a few counts. The rearrangement links TRBV27 to TRBJ2-2, with D possibly being TRBD1 (5 bases). Trimming left V 2 bases short and J 1 base short, with 8 bases between. This CDR3 spans 15 amino acids. The V gene's germline CDR1 is MNHEY and CDR2 SMNVEV (reference sequence). DNA for the CDR3: TGTGCCAGCAGTTTACAAACAGGGAACACCGGGGAGCTGTTTTTT. Translated, it gives CASSLQTGNTGELFF.

The CDR3 region has the DNA TGTGCCAGCAGTTTAAAGTCCCCAGGGCAGTACTTC. Its protein product is CASSLKSPGQYF. This chain joins TRBV28 and TRBJ2-7; D gene ambiguous. The CDR3 is 12 residues long. Trimming removed 2 bases from V and 9 bases from J, with 11 bases in between. Germline V gene data show CDR1 as MDHEN and CDR2 as SYDVKM.

The V call is TRBV10-3, the J call TRBJ2-3, with D maybe TRBD2 (6 bases). In germline, CDR1 is ENHRY, CDR2 SYGVKD. The CDR3 is 14 residues long. V dropped 7 bases and J dropped 0 bases, with 11 bases sitting between them. In DNA form, the CDR3 reads TGTGCCATCAATACCGGGACTAGCACAGATACGCAGTATTTT. This gives the protein CAINTGTSTDTQYF.

This clone was counted a few times. The gene calls are TRBV27 and TRBJ1-2; TRBD1 matches at 7 bases. The CDR3 has 16 residues. J was trimmed by 7 bases and V by 5 bases; bases with no gene match: 16. Germline lookup yields CDR1 MNHEY and CDR2 SMNVEV (reference sequence). CDR3 nucleotides: TGTGCCAGCAGTATAACCGGGACAGAGTATCGGGGTGGCTACACCTTC. Residues: CASSITGTEYRGGYTF.

The rearrangement links TRBV4-2 to TRBJ1-1, with D perhaps matching TRBD1 (6 bases). The V end lost 1 base, the J end lost 5 bases, and 14 bases lay between the germline ends. Germline values: CDR1 LGHNA, CDR2 YNFKEQ. This CDR3 is built from 15 residues. CDR3 sequence (DNA): TGTGCCAGCAGCCAAGCGGGGGGGCGAAGGACTGAAGCTTTCTTT. Residues: CASSQAGGRRTEAFF.

This clone appeared a single time. CDR3: CATSRGQGETEAFF. The CDR3 DNA is TGTGCCACCAGCAGAGGACAGGGGGAAACTGAAGCTTTCTTT. The gene calls are TRBV15 and TRBJ1-1; 9 bases fit TRBD1. The CDR3 sequence is 14 residues long. CDR1 LNHNV and CDR2 YYDKDF come from the germline V gene (reference sequence). Trimming took 1 base from V and 5 from J; bases not matched to a gene: 2.

The CDR3 bases are TGTGCCAGCAGCATACAGGGGGACGGGCAGCCCCAGCATTTT. As protein: CASSIQGDGQPQHF. The chain employs TRBV9 and TRBJ1-5; 8 bases are a match to TRBD1. With 4 bases clipped from V and 7 bases from J, the junction kept 7 bases outside the gene matches. CDR3 length equals 14 residues. CDR1 is SGDLS, CDR2 YYNGEE, per germline.